A selection of T cell receptor beta chains follows, all from one sample in a study of blood T cells in healthy people across ages. TCRdb reprocessed the 5' RACE reads with MiXCR, giving one entry per CDR3 protein. Of roughly 1 million distinct CDR3 sequences listed, almost 25% are singletons. These records were also assigned to another study, of T cells of mothers and their children.

The sequenced material came from blood. The receptors shown here come from a girl aged 2 to 10 in good health. The CDR3 runs from the conserved cysteine through the conserved F or W. The D gene is left open where the match is weak. Not every row has a clone size; where given, it reads once, few, many or a size class.

V	size	D	J	CDR3	DNA
TRBV15	-	-	TRBJ1-1	CATSRDRGIFEAFF	TGTGCCACCAGCAGAGATCGCGGCATCTTTGAAGCTTTCTTT
TRBV20-1	few	TRBD1	TRBJ1-6	CSARVGDRGSPQNSPLHF	TGCAGTGCTAGAGTCGGGGACAGGGGGTCGCCGCAAAATTCACCCCTCCACTTT
TRBV29-1	few	TRBD2	TRBJ2-5	CSGQRERETQYF	TGCAGCGGTCAGCGGGAAAGAGAGACCCAGTACTTC
TRBV20-1	-	TRBD1	TRBJ2-3	CSATGQTYTDTQYF	TGCAGTGCTACGGGACAGACATACACAGATACGCAGTATTTT
TRBV5-1	few	-	TRBJ2-1	CASRGPNEQFF	TGCGCCAGCAGAGGACCGAATGAGCAGTTCTTC
TRBV13	many	TRBD2	TRBJ2-7	CASSPGLANSYEQYF	TGTGCCAGCAGCCCGGGACTAGCGAACTCCTACGAGCAGTACTTC
TRBV4-2	few	-	TRBJ1-3	CASSQERPPRAGNTIYF	TGTGCCAGCAGCCAAGAGAGACCACCGAGGGCAGGAAACACCATATATTTT
TRBV27	once	-	TRBJ1-1	CASIPLQGVAFF	TGTGCCAGCATCCCCCTTCAGGGAGTAGCTTTCTTT
TRBV7-3	-	-	TRBJ2-5	CASSLGNPPQDF	TGTGCCAGCAGCTTAGGGAACCCACCCCAGGACTTC
TRBV20-1	few	-	TRBJ2-2	CSALVDFSGELFF	TGCAGTGCTCTGGTGGACTTCTCCGGGGAGCTGTTTTTT
TRBV7-2	few	-	TRBJ2-5	CASSPVTGPPRHTETQYF	TGTGCCAGCAGCCCTGTCACTGGGCCCCCTAGGCATACAGAGACCCAGTACTTC
TRBV11-2	-	TRBD1	TRBJ2-4	CASSLALIGTGIEVIQYF	TGTGCCAGCAGCTTAGCGTTGATTGGGACAGGCATAGAGGTCATTCAGTACTTC
TRBV7-6	-	-	TRBJ1-1	CASSLGEGGNTEAFF	TGTGCCAGCAGCTTGGGGGAAGGGGGGAACACTGAAGCTTTCTTT
TRBV7-2	few	TRBD1	TRBJ2-4	CASSLHGTGINIQYF	TGTGCCAGCAGCTTACACGGGACAGGGATTAACATTCAGTACTTC
TRBV6-5	few	TRBD2	TRBJ2-7	CASSSWEGNEQYF	TGTGCCAGCAGTAGCTGGGAGGGTAACGAGCAGTACTTC
TRBV5-5	few	-	TRBJ2-7	CASSPDITYEQYF	TGTGCCAGCAGCCCAGACATAACCTACGAGCAGTACTTC
TRBV4-1	few	TRBD1	TRBJ1-1	CASSHGQGSEAFF	TGCGCCAGCAGCCACGGACAGGGCTCTGAAGCTTTCTTT
TRBV5-1	few	-	TRBJ2-3	CASSAGAAITDTQYF	TGCGCCAGCAGCGCCGGGGCAGCGATCACAGATACGCAGTATTTT
TRBV25-1	-	TRBD2	TRBJ2-7	CASSESRGDQYEQYF	TGTGCCAGCAGTGAATCCCGGGGGGATCAATACGAGCAGTACTTC
TRBV7-7	many	-	TRBJ2-5	CASGPGAGYQQYF	TGTGCTAGCGGGCCGGGGGCCGGTTACCAGCAGTACTTC
TRBV7-9	-	TRBD1	TRBJ1-2	CASSLKTGRGYTF	TGTGCCAGCAGCTTAAAGACAGGGAGAGGCTACACCTTC
TRBV20-1	once	-	TRBJ2-3	CSARGSGSTDTQYF	TGCAGTGCTAGAGGGAGCGGGAGCACAGATACGCAGTATTTT
TRBV7-9	-	-	TRBJ1-1	CASSLQGVQVEAFF	TGTGCCAGCAGCTTACAGGGAGTTCAAGTTGAAGCTTTCTTT
TRBV27	-	TRBD2	TRBJ2-5	CASRTASGSGETQYF	TGTGCCAGCAGAACCGCTAGCGGGAGTGGGGAGACCCAGTACTTC
TRBV12-3/TRBV12-4	few	TRBD1	TRBJ2-5	CASSPRQGAHAETQYF	TGTGCCAGCAGCCCACGACAGGGTGCTCATGCGGAGACCCAGTACTTC
TRBV7-6	-	-	TRBJ2-7	CASSGTLTYEQYF	TGTGCCAGCAGCGGCACACTGACCTACGAGCAGTACTTC
TRBV27	-	-	TRBJ1-5	CTSSPFNSLNQPQHF	TGTACCAGCAGCCCTTTTAACAGTTTAAATCAGCCCCAGCATTTT
TRBV7-8	-	TRBD2	TRBJ2-1	CASSLDTGGSYNEQFF	TGTGCCAGCAGCTTAGACACGGGAGGCTCCTACAATGAGCAGTTCTTC
TRBV21-1	-	-	TRBJ2-2	CASSHPPDRANTGELFF	TGTGCCAGCAGCCACCCTCCGGACAGGGCGAACACCGGGGAGCTGTTTTTT
TRBV21-1	few	-	TRBJ2-7	CASSKGGATPPYRYEQYF	TGTGCCAGCAGCAAGGGAGGGGCGACTCCCCCTTATCGATACGAGCAGTACTTC